The rows below give T cell receptor beta chains drawn from one sample of a study of T-cell memory formation after mild COVID-19. TCRdb re-analysed the 5' RACE reads in MiXCR, keeping a single row per CDR3 protein. The sample lists hundreds of thousands of distinct CDR3 sequences; approximately 21% were seen once. Material: PBMCs or a T cell subset sorted from them (not recorded which). The receptor set was obtained from an adult woman who had mild COVID-19 (a few samples of this study predate the infection). Cell type and time point are not known. The CDR3 runs from the conserved cysteine through the conserved F or W. D genes are given only for firm matches. Rows give clone size only sometimes, using once, few, many, or a class for an expanded clone.

TRBV24-1	NA	TRBJ2-1	many	TGTGCCACCTCTGTGGCCAATGAGCAGTTCTTC	CATSVANEQFF
TRBV24-1	NA	TRBJ1-1	few	TGTGCCACCAGTGATTTGTTACAAGCTTTCTTT	CATSDLLQAFF
TRBV3-1	TRBD2	TRBJ2-3	NA	TGTGCCAGCAGCCTCCGGGGGGGCAAGTCAGATACGCAGTATTTT	CASSLRGGKSDTQYF
TRBV6-6	NA	TRBJ2-7	few	TGTGCCAGCAGTTTAGCCGAAAGGGGCTCCTACGAGCAGTACTTC	CASSLAERGSYEQYF
TRBV2	NA	TRBJ1-1	few	TGTGCCAGCAGGGGGGTACAGGGAGGAACTGAAGCTTTCTTT	CASRGVQGGTEAFF
TRBV20-1	TRBD2	TRBJ2-1	NA	TGCAGTGCTAGTAATCCTAGCGGGCCAGGCGATGAGCAGTTCTTC	CSASNPSGPGDEQFF
TRBV7-9	NA	TRBJ2-5	few	TGTGCCAGCAGATGGGATCAAGAGACCCAGTACTTC	CASRWDQETQYF
TRBV6-5	TRBD2	TRBJ2-1	NA	TGTGCCAGCAGTTACTTCCTCACATCCACGGGGGGGGACAATGAGCAGTTCTTC	CASSYFLTSTGGDNEQFF
TRBV20-1	NA	TRBJ2-3	NA	TGCAGTGCTAGTTACGGCCGGGGCCTGGATTTT	CSASYGRGLDF
TRBV21-1	NA	TRBJ1-2	few	TGTGCCAGCAGCAAAGACCACGGGGGGAACAACTATGGCTACACCTTC	CASSKDHGGNNYGYTF
TRBV5-1	TRBD1	TRBJ2-1	NA	TGCGCCAGCAGCCCAGATAAAGGACAGGGATCCTACAATGAGCAGTTCTTC	CASSPDKGQGSYNEQFF
TRBV5-4	TRBD1	TRBJ1-6	once	TGTGCCAGCAGCTTGTGGACAGGGGATAATTCACCCCTCCACTTT	CASSLWTGDNSPLHF
TRBV5-1	NA	TRBJ1-3	many	TGCGCCAGCAGCCTGCAGTCTGGAAACACCATATATTTT	CASSLQSGNTIYF
TRBV12-3/TRBV12-4	NA	TRBJ2-2	few	TGTGCCATACCTAACGGGCCCGGGGAGCTGTTTTTT	CAIPNGPGELFF
TRBV10-2	NA	TRBJ2-1	NA	TGCGCCAGCAGTGTTGACCTCCATGAGCAGTTCTTC	CASSVDLHEQFF
TRBV7-3	NA	TRBJ2-1	many	TGTGCCAGCAGCTTAACCCCAGAGAGCTCCTACAATGAGCAGTTCTTC	CASSLTPESSYNEQFF
TRBV7-2	NA	TRBJ1-1	few	TGTGCCAGCAGCCTATTTAATACAGGGACCACTGAAGCTTTCTTT	CASSLFNTGTTEAFF
TRBV7-2	TRBD1	TRBJ2-5	NA	TGTGCCAGCAGCTTACAAGTGTCAGGGGGAGAGACCCAGTACTTC	CASSLQVSGGETQYF
TRBV19	NA	TRBJ1-1	NA	TGTGCCAGTAAGCAGGGTCCGACTTGGAACACTGAAGCTTTCTTT	CASKQGPTWNTEAFF
TRBV5-1	NA	TRBJ2-5	many	TGCGCCAGCAGCTTGGGAGATCAAGAGACCCAGTACTTC	CASSLGDQETQYF
TRBV5-1	NA	TRBJ1-3	few	TGCGCCAGCAGCTTGGCCCTCGACGGATACTCTGGAAACACCATATATTTT	CASSLALDGYSGNTIYF
TRBV19	NA	TRBJ2-1	NA	TGTGCCAGTAGTATCGGGATTGAGCAGTTCTTC	CASSIGIEQFF
TRBV6-1	TRBD2	TRBJ2-2	NA	TGTGCCAGCAGTGAAAAGGAGCGGGGGATTGCCGGGGAGCTGTTTTTT	CASSEKERGIAGELFF
TRBV6-5	TRBD2	TRBJ2-5	NA	TGTGCCAGCAGTCCCCGGACTAGCGGGGGCGAAGAGACCCAGTGCTTC	CASSPRTSGGEETQCF
TRBV25-1	NA	TRBJ2-3	NA	TGTGCCAGCAGTGATAAGTGGGCTAGCACAGATACGCAGTATTTT	CASSDKWASTDTQYF
TRBV24-1	NA	TRBJ1-2	NA	TGTGCCACCCACGGAGGGCTTGGCGGCTACACCTTC	CATHGGLGGYTF
TRBV12-3/TRBV12-4	NA	TRBJ2-2	many	TGTGCCAGCAGTTTCCCAGGGAGCGGGGAGCTGTTTTTT	CASSFPGSGELFF
TRBV6-2/TRBV6-3	NA	TRBJ2-7	few	TGTGCCAGCACCATAAGGACCCGGGCGGAGCAGTACTTC	CASTIRTRAEQYF
TRBV29-1	TRBD2	TRBJ2-7	few	TGCAGCGTTGAAGGGGGGGATTCACCTAGCGGCACCTACGAGCAGTACTTC	CSVEGGDSPSGTYEQYF
TRBV9	TRBD1	TRBJ1-6	few	TGTGCCAGCAGCCAACGGACAGGGTATGGTTCACCCCTCCACTTT	CASSQRTGYGSPLHF
TRBV5-5	NA	TRBJ1-1	NA	TGTGCCAGCAGACCTTACCGACATACAGATGAAGCTTTCTTT	CASRPYRHTDEAFF
TRBV11-2	TRBD1	TRBJ2-1	few	TGTGCCAGCAGGGACAGGGGGCGAGACAATGAGCAGTTCTTC	CASRDRGRDNEQFF
TRBV12-3/TRBV12-4	TRBD1	TRBJ1-1	many	TGTGCCAGCAGCTTGCAGGGGGCCCCGAGCACTGAAGCTTTCTTT	CASSLQGAPSTEAFF
TRBV5-6	NA	TRBJ2-7	NA	TGTGCCAGCAGCTTGGGCGGGGTCTCCTACGAGCAGTACTTC	CASSLGGVSYEQYF
TRBV7-9	NA	TRBJ1-4	few	TGTGCCAGCAGCCTGCCCCAGCCGCAAAAACTGTTTTTT	CASSLPQPQKLFF
TRBV12-3/TRBV12-4	TRBD1	TRBJ1-5	NA	TGTGCCAGCAGTTTAGTACAGGGGTCGAAGCCCCAGCATTTT	CASSLVQGSKPQHF
TRBV29-1	NA	TRBJ2-1	many	TGCAGCGTTGGAGGGGGGGGCTCCTACAATGAGCAGTTCTTC	CSVGGGGSYNEQFF
TRBV5-1	NA	TRBJ1-2	NA	TGCGCCAGCAGCTCCCCTCCGGGAATCTACACCTTC	CASSSPPGIYTF
TRBV5-1	NA	TRBJ2-3	few	TGCGCCAGCAGGGGGGCAGGTACGCAGTATTTT	CASRGAGTQYF
TRBV12-3/TRBV12-4	NA	TRBJ2-6	few	TGTGCCAGCAGTTTGACCGCCGTCCTCGCAGGGGCCAACGTCCTGACTTTC	CASSLTAVLAGANVLTF
TRBV29-1	TRBD1	TRBJ1-2	NA	TGCAGCGTCAAACAGGGGAACTATGGCTACACCTTC	CSVKQGNYGYTF
TRBV6-2/TRBV6-3	TRBD2	TRBJ2-3	NA	TGTGCCAGCAGTTACTCCTCTCGGCTAGCGGCTAGCACAGATACGCAGTATTTT	CASSYSSRLAASTDTQYF
TRBV6-6	NA	TRBJ2-7	few	TGTGCCAGCAGTTACGGTAGTAATGCCTACGAGCAGTACTTC	CASSYGSNAYEQYF
TRBV12-3/TRBV12-4	TRBD1	TRBJ1-6	few	TGTGCCAGCAGTTTAGTCCGGGACAGGGGGTCACCCCTCCACTTT	CASSLVRDRGSPLHF
TRBV7-2	NA	TRBJ1-1	few	TGTGCCAGCAGCTTAGTCGAAGGTACTGAAGCTTTCTTT	CASSLVEGTEAFF
TRBV7-3	TRBD2	TRBJ2-5	few	TGTGCCAGCAGCTCCGGACTAGCGGGGGCCTTAGAGACCCAGTACTTC	CASSSGLAGALETQYF